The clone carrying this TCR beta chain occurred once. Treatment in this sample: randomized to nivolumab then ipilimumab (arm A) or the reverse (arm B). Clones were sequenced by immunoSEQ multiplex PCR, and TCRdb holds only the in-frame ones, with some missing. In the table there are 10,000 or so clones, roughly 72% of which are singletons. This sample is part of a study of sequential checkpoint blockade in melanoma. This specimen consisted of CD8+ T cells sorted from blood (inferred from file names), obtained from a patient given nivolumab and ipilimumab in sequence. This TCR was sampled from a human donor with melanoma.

The CDR3 region is CASSSQERSYEQYF. DNA for the CDR3: TGTGCCAGCAGCTCCCAGGAGCGGTCCTACGAGCAGTACTTC. The rearrangement uses TRBV7-9 and TRBJ2-7; D is perhaps TRBD2 (5 bases). The germline gives CDR1 SEHNR, CDR2 FQNEAQ (reference sequence). This CDR3 is 14 amino acids long. Deletions cut 4 bases from V and 1 base from J, with 11 bases between.